The TCR beta chain under discussion was sequenced for a study of somatic mutations in cytotoxic T cells in rheumatoid arthritis. Study information: Prior to any treatment and right after diagnosis, patient blood (around 30 ml EDTA) was drawn.

Isolation of the CD4+ and CD8+ populations was accomplished via positive magnetic bead selection, with purity assessed by flow cytometry. Sequencing used immunoSEQ multiplex PCR; TCRdb keeps in-frame clones, though not all of them. The data hold approximately 14,000 clones, with 70% to 80% observed a single time. In germline, CDR1 is GTSNPN, CDR2 SVGIG (reference sequence). CDR3 length equals 14 residues. V was clipped by 5 bases and J by 5 bases, with 18 bases between them. The chain couples TRBV30 to TRBJ1-2; D not certain. The sample consisted of CD8+ T cells sorted from blood. The receptor was isolated from an adult with rheumatoid arthritis. CDR3 protein: CAWGVSGNLYGYTF. CDR3 bases: TGTGCCTGGGGAGTGTCGGGAAATCTTTATGGCTACACCTTC.